Only a few counts were recorded for the clone carrying this TCR beta chain. The data were taken from a study of T-cell reconstitution after alpha-beta-depleted transplantation in children. V was cut by 2 bases and J by 1 base, with 2 bases left in between. The germline gives CDR1 KGHDR, CDR2 SFDVKD. The CDR3 is 12 amino acids. The TCRbeta library was prepared with unique molecular identifiers. TCRdb fed the PCR reads into MiXCR, producing one record per CDR3 protein. Of nearly 400,000 distinct CDR3 sequences in the sample, around 21% were seen once. The sequencing here drew on PBMCs from the stem cell graft donor, taken from the stem cell graft. The chain has TRBV24-1 and TRBJ2-7; no clear D gene. The TCR originated in a human donor who donated a stem cell graft to a child with acute myeloid leukemia. The CDR3 sequence is CATSDSSYEQYF. In DNA form, the CDR3 reads TGTGCCACCAGTGATTCGTCCTACGAGCAGTACTTC.